A single sample is the source of the 25 T cell receptor beta chains below, sequenced in a study of shared clonotypes between healthy human individuals. This table comes from immunoSEQ multiplex PCR, and its TCRdb copy is limited to in-frame clones, with some not included. In the table there are approximately 2.1 million clones, approximately 93% of which are singletons. The sequenced sample consisted of naive CD4+ T cells from PBMCs. Subset indicated: CD45RA+ positively selected. Receptors were obtained from a man younger than 30 in good health. Some clones in this sample may be carry-over from other donors' samples.

The chain carries TRBV5-1 and TRBJ1-1; D is possibly TRBD1 (5 bases). V shed 4 bases and J shed 5 bases, with 15 bases lying between them. The CDR3 spans 14 residues. The germline CDR1 and CDR2 sequences are SGHRS and YFSETQ. In DNA form, the CDR3 reads TGCGCCAGCAGCGTCGACAGCCTCGGGACTGAAGCTTTCTTT. Translated, it gives CASSVDSLGTEAFF.

The chain employs TRBV7-2 and TRBJ2-1; D not resolved. V lost 3 bases and J 6 bases, leaving 6 bases between the germline ends. The CDR3 is 12 amino acids. Germline CDR1 SGHTA, CDR2 FQGNSA. CDR3 loop: CASSFSANEQFF. The CDR3 DNA reads TGTGCCAGCAGCTTCAGTGCCAATGAGCAGTTCTTC.

The V gene is TRBV5-1, the J gene TRBJ2-1; 10 nucleotides line up with TRBD2. The junction had 4 bases not matched to a gene; V was cut back by 4 bases and J by 3 bases. The V gene's germline CDR1 is SGHRS and CDR2 YFSETQ. The CDR3 runs to 15 residues. DNA of the CDR3: TGCGCCAGCAGCCGGGGACTAGCGTACTACAATGAGCAGTTCTTC. Amino acids: CASSRGLAYYNEQFF.

The V gene is TRBV25-1, the J gene TRBJ2-1, with 7 bases lining up with TRBD2. CDR3 length equals 15 residues. CDR1 MGHDK and CDR2 SYGVNS come from the germline V gene. The V and J ends lost 5 bases and 1 base, in that order; junction bases with no gene match: 5. CDR3 nucleotide sequence: TGTGCCAGCAGTCCATTAGCGGGTTCCTACAATGAGCAGTTCTTC. It yields the protein CASSPLAGSYNEQFF.

The sample holds one count of this clone. The chain employs TRBV4-2 and TRBJ2-7, with D possibly TRBD1 on 6 matching bases. CDR1 LGHNA and CDR2 YNFKEQ come from the germline V gene. V dropped 3 bases and J dropped 3 bases, with 18 bases sitting between them. The CDR3 is made up of 16 amino acids. CDR3: CASSQGFSTGSYEQYF. CDR3 coding DNA: TGTGCCAGCAGCCAGGGCTTTAGTACAGGGAGCTACGAGCAGTACTTC.

This clone was seen only once. J is TRBJ2-3 and V is TRBV28; 7 bases are shared with TRBD2. Looked up from germline, CDR1 is MDHEN and CDR2 is SYDVKM. This CDR3 is 16 amino acids long. The ends lost 5 bases at V and 2 bases at J; junction bases unmatched: 10. CDR3 sequence reads: CASSGWRETATDTQYF. In nucleotides, the CDR3 is TGTGCCAGCAGTGGCTGGCGGGAGACAGCCACAGATACGCAGTATTTT.

This chain joins TRBV5-4 and TRBJ1-1; 8 nucleotides agree with TRBD1. From germline, CDR1 is SGHNT and CDR2 YYREEE (reference sequence). CDR3 length equals 15 residues. Germline trimming cut 3 bases from V and 11 bases from J; bases unmatched to any gene: 15. The CDR3 is CASSSRASGQGGAFF. In nucleotides, the CDR3 is TGTGCCAGCAGCTCCCGGGCATCAGGACAGGGAGGCGCTTTCTTT. Filled out from reference TRBV5-4 and TRBJ1-1, the complete variable domain reads ETGVTQSPTHLIKTRGQQVTLRCSSQSGHNTVSWYQQALGQGPQFIFQYYREEENGRGNFPPRFSGLQFPNYSSELNVNALELDDSALYLCASSSRASGQGGAFFGQGTRLTVV.

The rearrangement links TRBV7-2 to TRBJ2-7, with D possibly TRBD2 on 5 matching bases. Trimming took 5 bases from V and 0 from J, leaving 11 bases between them. Germline loops: CDR1 SGHTA, CDR2 FQGNSA. The CDR3 runs 14 residues. The CDR3 loop reads CASSRALASYEQYF. Written as DNA, the CDR3 is TGTGCCAGCAGCCGGGCGCTAGCCTCCTACGAGCAGTACTTC.

To note about this clone: Distinct nucleotide sequences in the sample also encode this CDR3. The rearrangement joins TRBV7-3 to TRBJ2-3; D is ambiguous. Germline V gives CDR1 SGHTA, CDR2 FQGTGA. The CDR3 runs to 13 residues. V was shortened by 5 bases and J by 3 bases, with 9 bases between the two germline ends. For the CDR3, the DNA is TGTGCCAGCAGCCCCGCTCGGACAGATACGCAGTATTTT. This encodes CASSPARTDTQYF.

V is TRBV12-5 and J is TRBJ2-7; 10 nucleotides match TRBD1. The J segment lost 0 bases and the V segment lost 1 base, leaving 3 bases of the junction unmatched. The CDR3 is 16 amino acids. Germline lookup yields CDR1 LGHNT and CDR2 FRNRAP. In DNA form, the CDR3 reads TGTGCTAGTGGTTTGGCGACAGGGGGCACCTCCTACGAGCAGTACTTC. As protein: CASGLATGGTSYEQYF. The complete variable domain, with remaining parts taken from reference TRBV12-5 and TRBJ2-7, reads DARVTQTPRHKVTEMGQEVTMRCQPILGHNTVFWYRQTMMQGLELLAYFRNRAPLDDSGMPKDRFSAEMPDATLATLKIQPSEPRDSAVYFCASGLATGGTSYEQYFGPGTRLTVT.

V usage is TRBV27 and J usage is TRBJ1-1, with D uncertain. CDR1 MNHEY and CDR2 SMNVEV come from the germline V gene (reference sequence). V gave up 7 bases and J gave up 1 base, with 13 bases separating them. The CDR3 contains 14 residues. For the CDR3, the DNA is TGTGCCAGCATGATCGGAACGGCGAACACTGAAGCTTTCTTT. It yields the protein CASMIGTANTEAFF.

J is TRBJ1-1 and V is TRBV16; 10 nucleotides agree with TRBD1. The CDR3 consists of 14 residues. V was pared by 7 bases and J by 1 base, with 3 bases of the junction left unmatched. CDR1 and CDR2 (germline): KGHSY, FQNENV. Here the CDR3 DNA reads TGTGCCAGCATCCGGACAGGGGGGAACACTGAAGCTTTCTTT. Residues: CASIRTGGNTEAFF.

The chain links TRBV7-9 to TRBJ2-1, with 9 bases aligning to TRBD1. J was trimmed by 8 bases and V by 5 bases; bases with no gene match: 10. The CDR3 covers 15 residues. In germline, CDR1 is SEHNR, CDR2 FQNEAQ (reference sequence). The DNA of the CDR3 is TGTGCCAGCAGCCCACCCGGGACAGGGTTCCATGAGCAGTTCTTC. It yields the protein CASSPPGTGFHEQFF.

The V gene is TRBV9, the J gene TRBJ2-2; D might be TRBD2 (7 bases). From germline, CDR1 is SGDLS and CDR2 YYNGEE. V was pared by 2 bases and J by 1 base, with 15 bases between. The CDR3 loop spans 17 amino acids. CDR3 region: CASSVRGAVRNTGELFF. The CDR3 coding sequence is TGTGCCAGCAGCGTCCGGGGGGCAGTTAGGAACACCGGGGAGCTGTTTTTT.

The chain joins TRBV19 to TRBJ2-7, with D possibly matching TRBD2 (6 bases). The length of the CDR3 is 15 residues. Germline V gives CDR1 LNHDA, CDR2 SQIVND (reference sequence). The germline V and J ends were trimmed by 4 bases and 5 bases, with 18 bases remaining between them. CDR3 bases: TGTGCCAGTAGTACCGGGAGTCCAAAATCGCACGAGCAGTACTTC. Translation: CASSTGSPKSHEQYF.

On this clone itself: Other DNA sequences in this sample translate to the same CDR3. The J gene is TRBJ2-7, the V gene TRBV28; 7 nucleotides agree with TRBD2. Trimming at V came to 5 bases and at J to 1 base, leaving 8 bases not matched to a gene. This CDR3 comprises 15 residues. Looked up from germline, CDR1 is MDHEN and CDR2 is SYDVKM. The CDR3 spells CASSLGASGSYEQYF. DNA for the CDR3: TGTGCCAGCAGTCTAGGGGCTAGCGGTTCCTACGAGCAGTACTTC.

The chain links TRBV7-9 to TRBJ1-5, with 11 bases that match TRBD1. Germline CDR1 is SEHNR and CDR2 is FQNEAQ (reference sequence). The V segment lost 5 bases and the J segment 5 bases; nucleotides outside the gene matches: 8. This CDR3 is built from 16 residues. The chain's CDR3 is CASSPRDRGVDQPQHF. CDR3 DNA sequence: TGTGCCAGCAGCCCCAGGGACAGGGGGGTGGATCAGCCCCAGCATTTT.

V and J are TRBV2 and TRBJ2-7; 13 positions agree with TRBD2. Per germline, CDR1 SNHLY and CDR2 FYNNEI. The CDR3 is made up of 15 amino acids. V lost 6 bases, J lost 3 bases, and 5 bases stayed unmatched. CDR3 nucleotide sequence: TGTGCCAGCAGGAAGTGGACTAGCGGGGGCTACGAGCAGTACTTC. Amino acid sequence: CASRKWTSGGYEQYF.

For the CDR3, the DNA is TGCAGCGTTGAAGCGTCGACAGGGGGCAATGAGCAGTTCTTC. Amino acids: CSVEASTGGNEQFF. The chain is built from TRBV29-1 and TRBJ2-1, with TRBD1 matching 9 bases. J gave up 6 bases and V 1 base, and 4 bases lay outside the gene matches. Germline V lookup: CDR1 SQVTM, CDR2 ANQGSEA. CDR3 size: 14 residues.

Regarding this clone: The same CDR3 also results from other DNA sequences found in this sample. The chain couples TRBV5-5 to TRBJ1-5; no clear D gene. There are 13 residues in the CDR3. Germline assignment: CDR1 SGHKS and CDR2 YYEKEE (reference sequence). Deletions cut 2 bases from V and 0 bases from J, with 3 bases between. CDR3 nucleotides: TGTGCCAGCAGCTTTGATAGCAATCAGCCCCAGCATTTT. Protein: CASSFDSNQPQHF.

This chain uses TRBV28 with TRBJ1-1, with D unresolved. Germline V CDR1 and CDR2: MDHEN, SYDVKM. The CDR3 is 12 amino acids. Trimming stripped 10 bases from V and 1 base from J, with 10 bases between. The CDR3 sequence: CAIVTWNTEAFF. In nucleotides, the CDR3 is TGTGCCATCGTGACATGGAACACTGAAGCTTTCTTT.

V and J are TRBV7-6 and TRBJ2-3; D might be TRBD1 (5 bases). The CDR3 has 16 residues. Trimming pared 4 bases from V and 3 bases from J, leaving 17 bases between. The germline V gene encodes CDR1 SGHVS and CDR2 FNYEAQ. The DNA for the CDR3 is TGTGCCAGCAGCTCACTAAGGGGAAGCGCTACAGATACGCAGTATTTT. Protein sequence: CASSSLRGSATDTQYF.

This clone appeared a single time. V gene TRBV6-1 combines with J gene TRBJ1-1; no clear D gene. Per germline, CDR1 MNHNS and CDR2 SASEGT. The CDR3 spans 15 residues. The germline V and J ends were trimmed by 3 bases and 7 bases, with 18 bases remaining between them. The CDR3 region has the DNA TGTGCCAGCAGTGACCTTTCCCTTCGGGGAAATGAAGCTTTCTTT. Protein: CASSDLSLRGNEAFF.

About this clone: Distinct nucleotide sequences in the sample also encode this CDR3. The chain is built from TRBV28 and TRBJ2-7, with D maybe TRBD1 (5 bases). CDR3 length: 13 residues. Germline V gene sequence: CDR1 MDHEN, CDR2 SYDVKM. V gave up 2 bases and J gave up 4 bases, with 9 bases separating them. DNA for the CDR3: TGTGCCAGCAGTTTAACAGGACCATACGAGCAGTACTTC. Translated: CASSLTGPYEQYF.

In regard to this clone: Different DNA sequences within this sample yield the same CDR3. The chain links TRBV6-5 to TRBJ2-5; D gene ambiguous. The CDR3 contains 12 residues. Germline CDR1 reads MNHEY; CDR2 reads SVGAGI. Trimming shortened V by 2 bases and J by 2 bases, and 3 bases separated the two germline ends. The CDR3 DNA sequence: TGTGCCAGCAGTTACGGGCAAGAGACCCAGTACTTC. Translated: CASSYGQETQYF.